These T cell receptor beta chains were read from a single sample in a study of somatic mutations in cytotoxic T cells in rheumatoid arthritis. Sequenced by immunoSEQ multiplex PCR; TCRdb stores in-frame clones only, minus some. Among almost 20,000 clones listed, approximately 87% were seen once. Material for sequencing was CD8+ T cells sorted from blood. Receptors originate from a man aged 35-49 years in good health. The CDR3 runs from the conserved cysteine through the conserved F or W. Each record gives: D gene, clone size, V gene, J gene, CDR3 protein, CDR3 DNA. D genes are given only for firm matches. Expanded clones are given a class, and other clones once, few, many or no size at all.

.	.	TRBV28	TRBJ1-5	CASSYKEGHYEHQPQHF	TGTGCCAGCAGTTACAAAGAGGGACACTATGAACATCAGCCCCAGCATTTT
TRBD2	once	TRBV18	TRBJ2-7	CASSRDGGNSYEQYF	TGTGCCAGCTCACGGGACGGGGGGAATTCCTACGAGCAGTACTTC
TRBD1	.	TRBV5-1	TRBJ2-7	CASSYRGYYEQYF	TGCGCCAGCAGCTACAGGGGGTACTACGAGCAGTACTTC
TRBD2	.	TRBV19	TRBJ2-3	CASSIRGEAGEDTQYF	TGTGCCAGTAGTATAAGGGGCGAGGCGGGAGAAGATACGCAGTATTTT
.	.	TRBV21-1	TRBJ2-3	CASSKFAGTKSTDTQYF	TGTGCCAGCAGCAAGTTTGCGGGGACGAAAAGCACAGATACGCAGTATTTT
TRBD1	once	TRBV4-1	TRBJ2-7	CASSQGQGAYEQYF	TGCGCCAGCAGCCAAGGACAGGGGGCCTACGAGCAGTACTTC
TRBD1	.	TRBV7-9	TRBJ2-7	CASSSLGQGNEQYF	TGTGCCAGCAGCTCCCTGGGACAGGGGAACGAGCAGTACTTC
.	.	TRBV16	TRBJ2-4	CASSQSPGSKNIQYF	TGTGCCAGCAGCCAATCCCCGGGGTCCAAAAACATTCAGTACTTC
.	.	TRBV28	TRBJ1-5	CASSDLQPQHF	TGTGCCAGCAGTGATCTTCAGCCCCAGCATTTT
.	.	TRBV28	TRBJ2-2	CASSLGGANTGELFF	TGTGCCAGCAGTTTAGGGGGAGCGAACACCGGGGAGCTGTTTTTT
.	.	TRBV6-1	TRBJ1-5	CASSEWEYSNQPQHF	TGTGCCAGCAGTGAGTGGGAGTATAGCAATCAGCCCCAGCATTTT
.	once	TRBV7-6	TRBJ2-7	CASSLAAPSEQYF	TGTGCCAGCAGCTTAGCAGCCCCTAGCGAGCAGTACTTC
TRBD2	.	TRBV18	TRBJ2-3	CASSPKGGRTDTQYF	TGTGCCAGCTCACCAAAGGGAGGGCGCACAGATACGCAGTATTTT
.	.	TRBV7-8	TRBJ2-7	CASSLRWTPSSYEQYF	TGTGCCAGCAGCCTCAGATGGACTCCGAGCTCCTACGAGCAGTACTTC
TRBD2	.	TRBV28	TRBJ2-7	CASSPTKTSGRRYF	TGTGCCAGCAGCCCAACCAAAACTAGCGGGAGGCGGTACTTC
.	.	TRBV27	TRBJ2-3	CASSFGPGWDTQYF	TGTGCCAGCAGTTTCGGACCGGGGTGGGATACGCAGTATTTT
.	once	TRBV28	TRBJ1-5	CASGGGRANQPQHF	TGTGCCAGCGGCGGCGGCAGGGCCAATCAGCCCCAGCATTTT
.	.	TRBV27	TRBJ2-2	CASSPGTVNTGELFF	TGTGCCAGCAGTCCCGGGACGGTGAACACCGGGGAGCTGTTTTTT
.	.	TRBV4-2	TRBJ2-7	CASSQDGAYEQYF	TGTGCCAGCAGCCAAGATGGAGCCTACGAGCAGTACTTC
TRBD2	.	TRBV7-2	TRBJ2-1	CASSLAPSGIPYNEQFF	TGTGCCAGCAGCTTAGCGCCTAGCGGGATCCCCTACAATGAGCAGTTCTTC
TRBD2	.	TRBV5-1	TRBJ2-7	CASSLWPTSSDYEQYF	TGCGCCAGCAGCTTGTGGCCGACTAGCTCGGACTACGAGCAGTACTTC
.	.	TRBV27	TRBJ1-6	CASRRRDSDRSPLHF	TGTGCCAGCAGAAGACGGGATTCGGACCGTTCACCCCTCCACTTT
TRBD2	.	TRBV4-3	TRBJ2-1	CASSQDPGLAYGVFEQFF	TGCGCCAGCAGCCAAGACCCGGGACTAGCGTATGGGGTCTTTGAGCAGTTCTTC
.	.	TRBV7-8	TRBJ2-6	CASSNYHYPQSRANVLTF	TGTGCCAGCAGCAACTATCATTACCCACAAAGTCGGGCCAACGTCCTGACTTTC
TRBD1	.	TRBV7-9	TRBJ2-3	CASSFPGTGVSDTQYF	TGTGCCAGCAGCTTTCCCGGGACAGGGGTTTCAGATACGCAGTATTTT
.	.	TRBV19	TRBJ2-7	CASSIDPGAYEQYF	TGTGCCAGTAGTATAGATCCAGGGGCCTACGAGCAGTACTTC
TRBD2	.	TRBV6-6	TRBJ2-1	CASSSSGREVDNEQFF	TGTGCCAGCAGTTCCTCTGGGCGGGAGGTGGACAATGAGCAGTTCTTC
.	.	TRBV4-3	TRBJ2-7	CASSQEPPGGAYEQYF	TGCGCCAGCAGCCAAGAACCCCCGGGGGGCGCATACGAGCAGTACTTC
.	few	TRBV4-1	TRBJ1-1	CASSQGEGGTEAFF	TGCGCCAGCAGCCAAGGGGAAGGAGGCACTGAAGCTTTCTTT
.	.	TRBV4-3	TRBJ2-7	CASSQDSGFLDEQYF	TGCGCCAGCAGCCAAGACTCCGGTTTCCTCGACGAGCAGTACTTC
.	.	TRBV6-6	TRBJ1-4	CASSRPNRVDTPELFF	TGTGCCAGCAGTCGACCGAACAGGGTCGACACGCCGGAACTGTTTTTT
.	.	TRBV7-9	TRBJ2-4	CASSLENSRGIQYF	TGTGCCAGCAGCTTAGAAAACAGCCGAGGCATTCAGTACTTC
TRBD1	.	TRBV7-9	TRBJ2-2	CASSGPLQGAPPNTGELFF	TGTGCCAGCAGCGGACCCCTACAGGGGGCGCCTCCGAACACCGGGGAGCTGTTTTTT
.	.	TRBV27	TRBJ2-5	CASKSPATGQYF	TGTGCCAGCAAGTCCCCCGCGACAGGCCAGTACTTC
TRBD2	.	TRBV15	TRBJ2-1	CATSRDRLAGGDNEQFF	TGTGCCACCAGCAGAGATAGGCTAGCGGGAGGGGACAATGAGCAGTTCTTC
.	.	TRBV19	TRBJ2-7	CASRRGTALDEQYF	TGTGCCAGTAGGCGAGGGACTGCGCTGGACGAGCAGTACTTC
TRBD2	.	TRBV2	TRBJ2-1	CASSGGLAGVNEQFF	TGTGCCAGCAGTGGCGGACTAGCGGGAGTCAATGAGCAGTTCTTC
.	.	TRBV5-6	TRBJ2-7	CASSLDPASYEQYF	TGTGCCAGCAGCTTGGATCCTGCCTCCTACGAGCAGTACTTC
.	.	TRBV27	TRBJ2-3	CASSRTSTDTQYF	TGTGCCAGCAGTCGAACGTCCACAGATACGCAGTATTTT
TRBD1	few	TRBV7-9	TRBJ2-5	CASSSGQGPETQYF	TGTGCCAGCAGCTCCGGACAGGGACCAGAGACCCAGTACTTC
.	.	TRBV5-4	TRBJ2-1	CASSFSVEQFF	TGTGCCAGCAGCTTCTCTGTTGAGCAGTTCTTC